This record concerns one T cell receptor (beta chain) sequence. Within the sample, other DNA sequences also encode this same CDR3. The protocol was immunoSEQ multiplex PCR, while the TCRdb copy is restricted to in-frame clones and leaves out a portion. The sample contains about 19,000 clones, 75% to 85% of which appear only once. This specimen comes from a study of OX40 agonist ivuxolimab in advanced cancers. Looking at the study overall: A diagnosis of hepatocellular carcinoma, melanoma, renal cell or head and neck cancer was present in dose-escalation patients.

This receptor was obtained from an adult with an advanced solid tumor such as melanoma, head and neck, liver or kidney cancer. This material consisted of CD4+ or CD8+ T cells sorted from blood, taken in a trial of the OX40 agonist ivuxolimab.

CDR3 DNA: TGTGCCAGCAGTTTCGGAGGACCAAGGGCTGAAGCTTTCTTT. It encodes CASSFGGPRAEAFF. The chain couples TRBV27 to TRBJ1-1; no reliable D call. CDR3 size: 14 residues. The ends were cut back, 3 bases at V and 6 bases at J, with 14 bases in the middle. Germline lookup yields CDR1 MNHEY and CDR2 SMNVEV (reference sequence).